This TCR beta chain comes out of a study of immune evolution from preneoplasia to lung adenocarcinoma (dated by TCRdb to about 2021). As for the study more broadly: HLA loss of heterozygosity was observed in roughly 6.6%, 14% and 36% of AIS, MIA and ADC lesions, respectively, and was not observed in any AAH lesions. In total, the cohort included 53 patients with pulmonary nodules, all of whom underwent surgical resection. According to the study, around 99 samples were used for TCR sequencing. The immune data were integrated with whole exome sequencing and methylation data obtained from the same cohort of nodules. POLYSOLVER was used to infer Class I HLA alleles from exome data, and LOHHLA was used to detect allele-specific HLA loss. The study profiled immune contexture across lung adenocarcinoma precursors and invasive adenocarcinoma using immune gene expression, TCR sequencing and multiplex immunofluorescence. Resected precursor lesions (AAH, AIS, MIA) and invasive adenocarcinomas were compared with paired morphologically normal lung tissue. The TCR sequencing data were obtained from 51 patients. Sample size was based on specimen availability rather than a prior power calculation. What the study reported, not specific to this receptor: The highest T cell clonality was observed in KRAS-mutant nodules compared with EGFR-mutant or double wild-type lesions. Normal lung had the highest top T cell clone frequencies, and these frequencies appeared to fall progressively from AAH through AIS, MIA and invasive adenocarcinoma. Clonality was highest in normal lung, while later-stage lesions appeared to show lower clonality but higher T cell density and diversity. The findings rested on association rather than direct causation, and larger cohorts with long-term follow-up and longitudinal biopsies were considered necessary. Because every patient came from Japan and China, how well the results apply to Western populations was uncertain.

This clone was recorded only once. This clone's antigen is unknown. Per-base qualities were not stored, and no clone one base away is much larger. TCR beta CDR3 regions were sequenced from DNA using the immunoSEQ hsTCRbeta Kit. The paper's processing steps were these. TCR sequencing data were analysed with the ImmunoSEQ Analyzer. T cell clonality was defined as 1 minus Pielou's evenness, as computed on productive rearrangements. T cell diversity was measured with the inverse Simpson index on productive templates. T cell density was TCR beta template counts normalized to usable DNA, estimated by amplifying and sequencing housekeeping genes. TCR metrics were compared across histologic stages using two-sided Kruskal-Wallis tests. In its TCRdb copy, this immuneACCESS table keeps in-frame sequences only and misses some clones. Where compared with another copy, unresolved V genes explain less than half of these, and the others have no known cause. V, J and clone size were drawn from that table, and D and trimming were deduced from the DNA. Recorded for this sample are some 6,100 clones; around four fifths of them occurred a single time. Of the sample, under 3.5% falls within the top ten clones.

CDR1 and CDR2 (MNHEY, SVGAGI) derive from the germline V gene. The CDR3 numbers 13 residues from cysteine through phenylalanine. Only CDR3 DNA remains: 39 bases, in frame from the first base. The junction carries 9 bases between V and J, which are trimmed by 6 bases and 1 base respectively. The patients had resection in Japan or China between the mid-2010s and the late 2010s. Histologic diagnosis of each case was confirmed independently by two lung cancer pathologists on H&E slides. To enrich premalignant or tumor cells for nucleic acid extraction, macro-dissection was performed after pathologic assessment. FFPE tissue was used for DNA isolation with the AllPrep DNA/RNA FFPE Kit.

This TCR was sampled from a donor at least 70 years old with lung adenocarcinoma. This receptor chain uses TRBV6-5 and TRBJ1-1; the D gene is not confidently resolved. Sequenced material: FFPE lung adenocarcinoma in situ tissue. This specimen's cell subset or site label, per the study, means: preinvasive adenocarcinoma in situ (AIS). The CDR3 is CASSLQRNTEAFF. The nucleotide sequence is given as TGTGCCAGCAGCCTACAGAGGAACACTGAAGCTTTCTTT.